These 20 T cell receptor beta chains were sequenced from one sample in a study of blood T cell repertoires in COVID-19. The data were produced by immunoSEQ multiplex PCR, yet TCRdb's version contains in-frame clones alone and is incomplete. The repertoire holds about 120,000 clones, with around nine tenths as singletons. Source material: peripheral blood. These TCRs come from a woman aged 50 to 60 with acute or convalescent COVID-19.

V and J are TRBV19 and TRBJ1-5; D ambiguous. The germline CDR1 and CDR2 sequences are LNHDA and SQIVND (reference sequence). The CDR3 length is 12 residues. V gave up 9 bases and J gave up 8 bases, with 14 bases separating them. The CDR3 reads CASNLGREPQHF. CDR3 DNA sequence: TGTGCCAGCAATTTGGGGAGAGAGCCCCAGCATTTT.

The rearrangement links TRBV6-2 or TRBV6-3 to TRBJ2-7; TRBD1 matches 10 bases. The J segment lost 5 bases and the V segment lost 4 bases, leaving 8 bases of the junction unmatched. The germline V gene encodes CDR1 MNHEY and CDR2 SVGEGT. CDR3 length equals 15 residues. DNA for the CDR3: TGTGCCAGCAGTTCAGGACAGGGGGTCTTCGACGAGCAGTACTTC. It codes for CASSSGQGVFDEQYF.

DNA of the CDR3: TGTGCCAGCAGTGACATGAACCTAAACACTGAAGCTTTCTTT. Protein: CASSDMNLNTEAFF. V usage is TRBV25-1 and J usage is TRBJ1-1; D is unclear. Germline values: CDR1 MGHDK, CDR2 SYGVNS. This CDR3 comprises 14 residues. V was shortened by 3 bases and J by 2 bases, with 10 bases between the two germline ends.

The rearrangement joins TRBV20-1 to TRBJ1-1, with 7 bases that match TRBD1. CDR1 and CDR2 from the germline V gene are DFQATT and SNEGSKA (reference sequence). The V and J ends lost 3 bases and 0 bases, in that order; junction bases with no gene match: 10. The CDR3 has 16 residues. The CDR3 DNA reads TGCAGTGCTAGTAGGGCAGGGGGAGTGATGAACACTGAAGCTTTCTTT. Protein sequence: CSASRAGGVMNTEAFF.

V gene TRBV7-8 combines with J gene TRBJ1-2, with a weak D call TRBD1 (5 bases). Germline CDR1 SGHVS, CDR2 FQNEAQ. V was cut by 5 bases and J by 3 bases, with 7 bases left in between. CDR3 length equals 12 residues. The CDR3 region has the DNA TGTGCCAGCAGCCCCAGGGACTATGGCTACACCTTC. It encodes CASSPRDYGYTF.

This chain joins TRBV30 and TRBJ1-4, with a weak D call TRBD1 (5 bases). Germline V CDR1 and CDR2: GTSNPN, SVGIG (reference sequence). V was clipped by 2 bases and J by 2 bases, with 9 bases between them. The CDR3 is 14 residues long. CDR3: CAWSIGATNEKLFF. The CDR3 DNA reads TGTGCCTGGAGTATTGGGGCGACTAATGAAAAACTGTTTTTT. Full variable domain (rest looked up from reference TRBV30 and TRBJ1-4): SQTIHQWPATLVQPVGSPLSLECTVEGTSNPNLYWYRQAAGRGLQLLFYSVGIGQISSEVPQNLSASRPQDRQFILSSKKLLLSDSGFYLCAWSIGATNEKLFFGSGTQLSVL.

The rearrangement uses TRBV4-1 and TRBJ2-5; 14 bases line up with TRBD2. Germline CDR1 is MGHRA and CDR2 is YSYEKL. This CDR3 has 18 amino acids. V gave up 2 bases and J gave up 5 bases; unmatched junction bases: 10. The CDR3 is CASSQNPGLAGVWETQYF. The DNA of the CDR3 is TGCGCCAGCAGCCAAAATCCGGGACTAGCGGGAGTATGGGAGACCCAGTACTTC.

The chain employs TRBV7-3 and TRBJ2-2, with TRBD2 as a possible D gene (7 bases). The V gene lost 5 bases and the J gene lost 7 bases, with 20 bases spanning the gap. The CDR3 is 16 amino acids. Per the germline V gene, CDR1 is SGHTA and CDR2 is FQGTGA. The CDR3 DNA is TGTGCCAGCAGCCAGGACAGTGGGAGGGCTCACGGGGAGCTGTTTTTT. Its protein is CASSQDSGRAHGELFF.

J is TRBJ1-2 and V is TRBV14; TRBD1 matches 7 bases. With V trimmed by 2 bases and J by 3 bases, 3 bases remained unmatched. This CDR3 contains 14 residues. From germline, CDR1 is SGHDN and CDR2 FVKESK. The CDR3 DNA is TGTGCCAGCAGCCAACGGGACAGAGACTATGGCTACACCTTC. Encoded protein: CASSQRDRDYGYTF.

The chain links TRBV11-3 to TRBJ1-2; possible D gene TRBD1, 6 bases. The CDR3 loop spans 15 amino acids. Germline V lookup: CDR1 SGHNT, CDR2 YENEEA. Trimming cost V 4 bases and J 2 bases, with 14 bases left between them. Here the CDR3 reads CASSSVQGANYGYTF. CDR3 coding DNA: TGTGCCAGCAGCTCCGTACAGGGAGCCAACTATGGCTACACCTTC.

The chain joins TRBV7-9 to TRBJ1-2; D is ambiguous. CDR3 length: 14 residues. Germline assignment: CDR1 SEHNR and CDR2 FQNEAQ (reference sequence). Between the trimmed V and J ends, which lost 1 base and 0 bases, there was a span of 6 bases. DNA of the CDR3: TGTGCCAGCAGCTTAGGACTAGCTAACTATGGCTACACCTTC. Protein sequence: CASSLGLANYGYTF.

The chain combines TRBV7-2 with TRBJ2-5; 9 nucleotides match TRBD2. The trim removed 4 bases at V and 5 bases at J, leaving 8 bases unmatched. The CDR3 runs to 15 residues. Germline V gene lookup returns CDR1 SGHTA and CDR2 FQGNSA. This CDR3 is CASSSGSGGWETQYF. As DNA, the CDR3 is TGTGCCAGCAGCTCCGGCAGCGGGGGGTGGGAGACCCAGTACTTC.

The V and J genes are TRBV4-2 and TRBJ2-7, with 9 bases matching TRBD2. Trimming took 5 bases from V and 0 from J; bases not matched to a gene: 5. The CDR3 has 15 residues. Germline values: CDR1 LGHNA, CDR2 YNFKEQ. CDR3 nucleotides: TGTGCCAGCAGCATCAGCGGGGGGATCTCCTACGAGCAGTACTTC. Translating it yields CASSISGGISYEQYF.

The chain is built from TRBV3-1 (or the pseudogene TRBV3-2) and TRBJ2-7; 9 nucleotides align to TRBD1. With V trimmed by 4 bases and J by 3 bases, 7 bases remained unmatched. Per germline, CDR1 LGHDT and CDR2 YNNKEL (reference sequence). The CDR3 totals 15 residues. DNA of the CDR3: TGTGCCAGCAGCCGAACAGGGGGCGGAGGCTACGAGCAGTACTTC. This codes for CASSRTGGGGYEQYF.

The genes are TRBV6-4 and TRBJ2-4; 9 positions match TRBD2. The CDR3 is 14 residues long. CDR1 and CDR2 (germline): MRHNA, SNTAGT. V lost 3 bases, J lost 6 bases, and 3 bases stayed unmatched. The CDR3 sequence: CASSETGLANIQYF. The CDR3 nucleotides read TGTGCCAGCAGTGAAACGGGACTAGCAAACATTCAGTACTTC.

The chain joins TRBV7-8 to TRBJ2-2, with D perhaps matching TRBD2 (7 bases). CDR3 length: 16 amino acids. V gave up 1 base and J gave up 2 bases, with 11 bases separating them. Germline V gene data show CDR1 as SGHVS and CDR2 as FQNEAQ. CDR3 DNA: TGTGCCAGCAGCTTAGTGGGGGGGCCCAACACCGGGGAGCTGTTTTTT. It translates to CASSLVGGPNTGELFF.

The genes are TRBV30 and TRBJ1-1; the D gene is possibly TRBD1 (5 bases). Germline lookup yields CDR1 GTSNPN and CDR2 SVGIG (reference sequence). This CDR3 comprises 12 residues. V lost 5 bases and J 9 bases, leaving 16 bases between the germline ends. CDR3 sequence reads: CAWSLGARQAFF. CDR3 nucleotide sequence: TGTGCCTGGTCCCTAGGGGCCCGGCAAGCTTTCTTT.

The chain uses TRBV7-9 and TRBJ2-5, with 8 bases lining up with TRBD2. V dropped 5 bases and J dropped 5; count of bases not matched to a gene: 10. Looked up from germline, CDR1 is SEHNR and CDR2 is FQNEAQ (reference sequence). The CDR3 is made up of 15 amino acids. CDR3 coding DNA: TGTGCCAGCAGCCCGGGAGGGGTCAGGGAGGAGACCCAGTACTTC. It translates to CASSPGGVREETQYF. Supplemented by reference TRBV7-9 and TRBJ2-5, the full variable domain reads DTGVSQNPRHKITKRGQNVTFRCDPISEHNRLYWYRQTLGQGPEFLTYFQNEAQLEKSRLLSDRFSAERPKGSFSTLEIQRTEQGDSAMYLCASSPGGVREETQYFGPGTRLLVL.

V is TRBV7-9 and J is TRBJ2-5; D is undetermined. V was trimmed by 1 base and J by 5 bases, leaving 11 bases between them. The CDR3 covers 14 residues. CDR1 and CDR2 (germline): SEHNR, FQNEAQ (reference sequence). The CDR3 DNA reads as TGTGCCAGCAGCTTAGGCACGGGTCGGGAGACCCAGTACTTC. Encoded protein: CASSLGTGRETQYF.

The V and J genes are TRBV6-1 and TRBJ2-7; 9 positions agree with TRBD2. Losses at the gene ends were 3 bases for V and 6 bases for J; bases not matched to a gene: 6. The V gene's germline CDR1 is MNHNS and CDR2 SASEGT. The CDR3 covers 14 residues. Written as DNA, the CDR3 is TGTGCCAGCAGTGATCGGCGGGAGGGCCGCGAGCAGTACTTC. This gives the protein CASSDRREGREQYF.